This TCR beta chain was retrieved from a study of OX40 agonist ivuxolimab in advanced cancers. Study-level background: Ivuxolimab, an agonistic anti-OX40 (CD134) antibody, was given to patients. Across the patients, intravenous ivuxolimab was delivered every 2 weeks at 0.01 to 10 mg/kg. Cancers in dose escalation were hepatocellular, melanoma, renal cell and head and neck. Study outcomes and limitations: Expanded peripheral T cell antigen specificity was not determined.

This CDR3 spans 14 amino acids. The trim removed 5 bases at V and 4 bases at J, leaving 4 bases unmatched. In germline, CDR1 is LNHDA, CDR2 SQIVND (reference sequence). The data were produced by immunoSEQ multiplex PCR, yet TCRdb's version contains in-frame clones alone and is incomplete. The table records just over 40,000 clones, approximately 81% of them present only once. By share of the sample, this clone is medium-sized. Its antigen is undetermined. Sequences were derived from CD4+ or CD8+ T cells sorted from blood, sampled in a trial of the OX40 agonist ivuxolimab. The TCR comes from an adult with an advanced solid tumor such as melanoma, head and neck, liver or kidney cancer. The gene calls are TRBV19 and TRBJ1-2; TRBD1 aligns across 10 bases. CDR3 nucleotides: TGTGCCAGTAGTCGGGACAGGGGTAGCTATGGCTACACCTTC. The encoded protein is CASSRDRGSYGYTF.